The 8 T cell receptor beta chains reported below all come from one sample, sequenced in a study of human T cells and chemical hapten exposure. One entry per CDR3 protein results from TCRdb running MiXCR on the RACE reads. The table has under 40,000 distinct CDR3 sequences, 9% to 15% seen once. The time point denotes: pre-sensitization, week 0. The treatment denotes: therapeutic diphenylcyclopropenone sensitization with weekly scalp DPC. The study extracted total RNA from unfractionated whole blood. The starting material was whole blood, obtained in connection with sensitization to the hapten diphenylcyclopropenone (DPC). These receptors originate from a woman aged 40 to 55 with alopecia areata. Some clones in this sample may be carry-over from other donors' samples.

This clonotype has at least ten counts. The chain links TRBV7-8 to TRBJ2-3; TRBD2 matches 14 bases. Germline V gives CDR1 SGHVS, CDR2 FQNEAQ. J gave up 6 bases and V 5 bases, and 7 bases lay outside the gene matches. This CDR3 spans 16 amino acids. CDR3 amino acids: CASSDDRTSGRDTQYF. The DNA for the CDR3 is TGTGCCAGCAGCGACGACCGGACTAGCGGGAGGGATACGCAGTATTTT.

To note about this clonotype: This may arise from a read error, as a much more abundant clone is one base away. This chain joins TRBV4-3 and TRBJ1-2; D gene uncertain. This CDR3 region has 13 residues. Per the germline V gene, CDR1 is LGHNA and CDR2 is YSLEER. The CDR3 is CAGSHPNSGGYTF. The CDR3 bases are TGCGCCGGCAGCCATCCCAACAGTGGGGGCTACACCTTC.

This clonotype was recorded many times. V and J are TRBV10-3 and TRBJ1-3; 9 positions match TRBD1. CDR3 length equals 20 residues. CDR1 is ENHRY, CDR2 SYGVKD, per germline. After removal of 0 bases from V and 0 bases from J, the junction contained 12 bases not matched to a gene. As DNA, the CDR3 is TGTGCCATCAGTGAGTCTTACGGGACAGGGATTCCCCTCTCTGGAAACACCATATATTTT. Translating it yields CAISESYGTGIPLSGNTIYF.

This clonotype has ten or more counts. The V and J genes are TRBV13 and TRBJ1-4; maybe TRBD1 (5 bases). V lost 5 bases, J lost 8 bases, and 12 bases lay in between. This CDR3 region has 13 residues. Germline CDR1 is PRHDT and CDR2 is FYEKMQ (reference sequence). Written as DNA, the CDR3 is TGTGCCAGCAGCCCCGGGGCTGCCGAAAAACTGTTTTTT. Its protein product is CASSPGAAEKLFF.

This clonotype was detected ten times or more. This chain links TRBV5-5 with TRBJ2-2, with D unresolved. The CDR3 runs 15 residues. V lost 2 bases, J lost 0 bases, and 8 bases lay in between. Germline V gene sequence: CDR1 SGHKS, CDR2 YYEKEE (reference sequence). CDR3 sequence: CASSFMMSNTGELFF. The CDR3 region has the DNA TGTGCCAGCAGCTTTATGATGTCGAACACCGGGGAGCTGTTTTTT.

This chain uses TRBV27 with TRBJ2-2; D not certain. The CDR3 totals 16 residues. Per the germline V gene, CDR1 is MNHEY and CDR2 is SMNVEV (reference sequence). The V and J ends lost 0 bases and 0 bases respectively, with 8 bases between them. This CDR3 is CASSLSWPTNTGELFF. The CDR3 DNA sequence: TGTGCCAGCAGTTTATCGTGGCCCACGAACACCGGGGAGCTGTTTTTT.

This clonotype came up many times. The chain employs TRBV29-1 and TRBJ2-7; TRBD2 agrees at 9 bases. Trimming at V came to 2 bases and at J to 2 bases, leaving 7 bases not matched to a gene. Germline values: CDR1 SQVTM, CDR2 ANQGSEA. This CDR3 has 15 residues. The CDR3 DNA reads TGCAGCGTTGAAAGGGCGGGAGGGAGGCCCTACGAGCAGTACTTC. Encoded protein: CSVERAGGRPYEQYF.

This clonotype has ten or more counts. The rearrangement links TRBV30 to TRBJ2-1; D unclear. V was pared by 2 bases and J by 7 bases, with 12 bases between. In germline, CDR1 is GTSNPN, CDR2 SVGIG (reference sequence). The CDR3 has 13 residues. CDR3 nucleotide sequence: TGTGCCTGGAGTACGAATATAAGAAATGAGCAGTTCTTC. Translating gives CAWSTNIRNEQFF.